This record covers a single T cell receptor beta chain. The antigen remains unidentified. This sample was included in a study of graft-versus-host responses after intestinal transplantation. Study summary: Recipients were all induced with anti-thymocyte globulin, then given tacrolimus and steroids for 3 to 4 years.

The CDR3 runs to 19 residues. CDR1 is ENHRY, CDR2 SYGVKD, per germline. The germline V and J ends were trimmed by 2 bases and 6 bases, with 29 bases remaining between them. The data were produced by immunoSEQ multiplex PCR, yet TCRdb's version contains in-frame clones alone and is incomplete. The sample lists just under 65,000 clones; 90% to 95% were seen once. The study's findings and limits: GvH clones were found in recipient marrow; some appeared first in ileum or blood. Peak circulating GvH clone levels tracked with early post-transplant HvG declines.

The chain recombines TRBV10-3 with TRBJ2-7; perhaps TRBD1 as D (5 bases). The sample consisted of unstimulated CD8+ T cells sorted from spleen or lymph node cells, taken before transplant. The TCR originated in a human donor who was the organ donor for an intestinal transplant. This CDR3 is CAISESFLRGSAGNSEQYF. The DNA for the CDR3 is TGTGCCATCAGTGAGAGTTTTTTAAGGGGAAGCGCCGGTAACTCCGAGCAGTACTTC.